This T cell receptor beta chain was sequenced in a study of blood T cell repertoires in COVID-19. Turning to the study itself: Material from acute and convalescent COVID-19 was sourced from the United States, Italy and Spain. Sample material is recorded as cDNA or gDNA derived from T cells, B-cell-depleted T cells, or PBMCs.

V shed 2 bases and J 5 bases; nucleotides not matched to a gene: 2. The CDR3 extends over 13 amino acids. Looked up from germline, CDR1 is LGHNA and CDR2 is YSLEER. Profiling relied on immunoSEQ multiplex PCR, and the TCRdb table lists in-frame clones only, not all of them. The data show 200,000 to 300,000 clones, approximately 88% seen once. The receptor was isolated from a man aged 35 to 55 with acute or convalescent COVID-19. The chain recombines TRBV4-3 with TRBJ1-1, with 7 bases aligning to TRBD1. The sequenced sample was peripheral blood. The CDR3 sequence: CASSQFRGTEAFF. CDR3 coding DNA: TGCGCCAGCAGCCAATTCAGGGGGACTGAAGCTTTCTTT.